The clone carrying this T cell receptor (beta chain) was picked up many times. The antigen is not known. The CDR3 runs to 14 residues. CDR1 SGHRS and CDR2 YFSETQ come from the germline V gene. The V end lost 0 bases, the J end lost 3 bases, and 9 bases lay between the germline ends. The cDNA was produced through 5'RACE with 10-nucleotide random UMIs. TCRdb reprocessed the 5' RACE reads with MiXCR, giving one entry per CDR3 protein. The data show roughly 25,000 distinct CDR3 sequences, 2% to 3% seen once. This sample is drawn from a study of neurological immune-mediated disorders. Study results and caveats: HTLV-1-associated myelopathy had the most TCR clonal expansion, and multiple sclerosis had the least, less than healthy controls. One cluster of related CDR3 sequences contained, by phylogenetic grouping, the repertoires of 18 of 34 multiple sclerosis patients and formed a possible signature. There was no clinical or MRI feature that was associated with the multiple sclerosis repertoire cluster.

The sample comprised PBMCs. The clonotype comes from a woman between 45 and 65 years old with multiple sclerosis. This sequence joins TRBV5-1 and TRBJ2-5; weak D call: TRBD2 (6 bases). CDR3 sequence reads: CASSLVGGEETQYF. The CDR3 nucleotides are TGCGCCAGCAGCTTGGTGGGCGGGGAAGAGACCCAGTACTTC.